The present T cell receptor beta chain was sequenced within a study of shared clonotypes between healthy human individuals. This table comes from immunoSEQ multiplex PCR, and its TCRdb copy is limited to in-frame clones, with some not included. The table records about a million clones, about 80% of them present only once. J was trimmed by 4 bases and V by 3 bases; bases with no gene match: 9. The CDR3 spans 16 residues. Germline V gene data show CDR1 as SGHRS and CDR2 as YFSETQ. The chain is built from TRBV5-1 and TRBJ2-2, with 7 bases fitting TRBD2. The receptor was derived from a man between 18 and 29 years old in good health. Input material: memory CD4+ T cells sorted from blood. Subset noted: CD45RA-negative fraction. In DNA form, the CDR3 reads TGCGCCAGCAGCTGGCAGGCGGGAGTCGGCACCGGGGAGCTGTTTTTT. Encoded protein: CASSWQAGVGTGELFF.